The clone carrying this T cell receptor beta chain was seen a handful of times. The data originate from a study of blood T cell repertoires in COVID-19. For the study at large: Samples representing acute and convalescent COVID-19 were sourced from the United States, Italy and Spain. Sources were T cells, B-cell-depleted T cells, or PBMCs; the material itself was cDNA or gDNA.

Authors' processing steps: Estimates of nucleated cell counts were drawn from the amplification of reference gene primers. The method was immunoSEQ multiplex PCR; TCRdb's version includes in-frame clones alone and lacks a portion of them. V, J and clone size reflect that table, while D and trimming were determined from the DNA. The sample includes 150,000 to 200,000 clones, 80% to 85% of them seen just once. Source material: peripheral blood. The source of this sequence is a human donor with acute or convalescent COVID-19. The donor label of this sample is uncertain.

As DNA, the CDR3 is TGTGCCAGCAGCCTCAAACTAGCGGGGGGCACAGATACGCAGTATTTT. Translated, it gives CASSLKLAGGTDTQYF. The chain carries TRBV7-6 and TRBJ2-3; 11 bases align to TRBD2. J lost 1 base, V lost 5 bases, and 5 bases had no gene match. The CDR3 spans 16 residues. Germline-derived CDR1 and CDR2 are SGHVS and FNYEAQ.